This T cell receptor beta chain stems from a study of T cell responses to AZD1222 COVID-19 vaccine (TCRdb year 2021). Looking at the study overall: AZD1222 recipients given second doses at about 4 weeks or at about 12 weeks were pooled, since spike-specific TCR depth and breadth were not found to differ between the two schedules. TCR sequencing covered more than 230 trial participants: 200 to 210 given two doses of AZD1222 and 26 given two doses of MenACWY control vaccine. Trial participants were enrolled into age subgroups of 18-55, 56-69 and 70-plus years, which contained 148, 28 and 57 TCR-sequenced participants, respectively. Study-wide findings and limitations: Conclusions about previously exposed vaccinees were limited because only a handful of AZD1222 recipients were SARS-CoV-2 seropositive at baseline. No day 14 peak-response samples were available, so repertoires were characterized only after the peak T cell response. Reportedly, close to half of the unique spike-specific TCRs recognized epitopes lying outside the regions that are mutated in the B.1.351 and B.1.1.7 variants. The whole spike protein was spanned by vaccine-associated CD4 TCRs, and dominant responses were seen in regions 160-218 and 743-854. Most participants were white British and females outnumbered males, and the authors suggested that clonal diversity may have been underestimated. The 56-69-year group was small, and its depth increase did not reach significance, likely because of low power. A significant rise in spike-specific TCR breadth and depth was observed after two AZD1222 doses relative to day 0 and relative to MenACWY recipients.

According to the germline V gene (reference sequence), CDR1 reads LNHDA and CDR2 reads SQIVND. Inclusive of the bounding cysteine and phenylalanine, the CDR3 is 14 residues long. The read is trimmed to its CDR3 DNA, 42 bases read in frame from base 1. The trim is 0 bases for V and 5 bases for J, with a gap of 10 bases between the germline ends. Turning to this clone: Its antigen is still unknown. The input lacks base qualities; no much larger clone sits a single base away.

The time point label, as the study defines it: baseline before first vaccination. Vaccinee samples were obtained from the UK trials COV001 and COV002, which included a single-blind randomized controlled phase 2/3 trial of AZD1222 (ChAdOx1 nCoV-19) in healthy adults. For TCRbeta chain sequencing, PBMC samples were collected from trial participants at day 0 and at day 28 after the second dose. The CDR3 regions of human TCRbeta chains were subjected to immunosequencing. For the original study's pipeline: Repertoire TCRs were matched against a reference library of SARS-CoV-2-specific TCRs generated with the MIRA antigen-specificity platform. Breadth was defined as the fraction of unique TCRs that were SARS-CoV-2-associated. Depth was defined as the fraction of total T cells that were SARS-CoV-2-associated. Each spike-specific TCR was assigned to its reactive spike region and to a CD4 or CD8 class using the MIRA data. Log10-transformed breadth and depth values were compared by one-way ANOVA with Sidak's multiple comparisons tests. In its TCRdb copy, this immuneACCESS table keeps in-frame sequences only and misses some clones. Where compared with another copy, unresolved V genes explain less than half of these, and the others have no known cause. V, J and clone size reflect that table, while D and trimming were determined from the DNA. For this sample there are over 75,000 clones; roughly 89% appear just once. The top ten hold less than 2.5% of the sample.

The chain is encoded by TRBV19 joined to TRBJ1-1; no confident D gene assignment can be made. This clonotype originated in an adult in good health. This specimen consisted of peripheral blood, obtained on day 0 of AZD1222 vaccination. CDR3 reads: CASSIDVAGTEAFF. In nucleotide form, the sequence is TGTGCCAGTAGTATAGATGTGGCGGGGACTGAAGCTTTCTTT.